This T cell receptor (beta chain) derives from a study of blood T cell repertoires in COVID-19. Repertoires were generated with immunoSEQ multiplex PCR, while TCRdb's copy carries only in-frame clones and drops some. The sample yields around 60,000 clones, approximately 80% seen once. The junction had 16 bases not matched to a gene; V was cut back by 2 bases and J by 6 bases. Germline assignment: CDR1 LNHNV and CDR2 YYDKDF (reference sequence). This CDR3 region has 17 residues. This TCR came from a man between 60 and 70 years old with acute or convalescent COVID-19. The material sequenced was peripheral blood. J is TRBJ2-7 and V is TRBV15; 7 bases line up with TRBD2. CDR3 bases: TGTGCCACCAGCAGACCTACTGGGGCGGGGGTCGGGCGCGAGCAGTACTTC. Protein product: CATSRPTGAGVGREQYF.